This TCR beta chain was profiled in a study of post-analysis software for immune sequencing data. Study-level findings and limits: TRBV segments more frequent in patients than in controls numbered five and included TRBV5-6, TRBV5-1 and TRBV20-1.

Unique molecular identifiers were present in the TCR beta cDNA libraries. T cells numbering about 0.95 to 10 million yielded 450,000 to 500,000 cDNA molecules. From the PCR reads, TCRdb called clonotypes with MiXCR, one entry per CDR3 protein. The sample consists of more than 450,000 distinct CDR3 sequences, roughly 45% of them appearing once. The CDR3 spans 17 residues. Losses at the gene ends were 5 bases for V and 5 bases for J; bases not matched to a gene: 14. Comment on this clonotype: The target antigen is unknown.

V usage is TRBV12-3 or TRBV12-4 and J usage is TRBJ2-2; 7 bases map to TRBD1. The TCR sequence derives from a girl aged 5 to 17 with multiple sclerosis. The source material was blood. CDR3 residues: CASSGRDTGARTGELFF. CDR3 DNA sequence: TGTGCCAGCAGTGGTAGGGACACAGGGGCACGGACCGGGGAGCTGTTTTTT.